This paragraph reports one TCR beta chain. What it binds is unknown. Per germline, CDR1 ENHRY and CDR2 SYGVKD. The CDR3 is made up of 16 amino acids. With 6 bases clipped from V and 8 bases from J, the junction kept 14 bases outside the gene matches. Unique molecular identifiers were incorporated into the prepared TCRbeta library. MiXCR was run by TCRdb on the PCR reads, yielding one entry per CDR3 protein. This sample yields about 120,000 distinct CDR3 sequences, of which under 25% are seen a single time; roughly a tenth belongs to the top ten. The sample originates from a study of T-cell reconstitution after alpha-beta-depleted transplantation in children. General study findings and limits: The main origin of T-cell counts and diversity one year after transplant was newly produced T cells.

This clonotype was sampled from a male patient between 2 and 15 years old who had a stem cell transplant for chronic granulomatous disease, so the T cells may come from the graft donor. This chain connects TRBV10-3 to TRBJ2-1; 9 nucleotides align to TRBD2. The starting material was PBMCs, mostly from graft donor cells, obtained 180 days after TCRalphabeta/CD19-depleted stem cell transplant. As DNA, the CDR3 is TGTGCCATCAGCCTTCTGGATAGCGGGAGTCTGGATGAGCAGTTCTTC. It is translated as CAISLLDSGSLDEQFF.